This T cell receptor beta chain came from a study of human CD8 memory T cell subsets. UMI-labeled 5' RACE produced the TCR beta libraries. For each CDR3 protein, TCRdb gives one entry from its re-call of the 5' RACE reads, without DNA. This sample's clone table lists fewer than 6,500 distinct CDR3 sequences. The authors defined TPEX cells as CCR7+ PD-1+ TIGIT+ early memory CD8+ T cells carrying exhausted-like traits. Germline V gene sequence: CDR1 SGHAT, CDR2 FQNNGV. CDR3 length: 15 residues. The sample was CD8+ T cells from PBMCs. The TCR originated in a human donor in good health. The V and J genes are TRBV11-2 and TRBJ1-1. The CDR3: CASSLTRAMNTEAFF.